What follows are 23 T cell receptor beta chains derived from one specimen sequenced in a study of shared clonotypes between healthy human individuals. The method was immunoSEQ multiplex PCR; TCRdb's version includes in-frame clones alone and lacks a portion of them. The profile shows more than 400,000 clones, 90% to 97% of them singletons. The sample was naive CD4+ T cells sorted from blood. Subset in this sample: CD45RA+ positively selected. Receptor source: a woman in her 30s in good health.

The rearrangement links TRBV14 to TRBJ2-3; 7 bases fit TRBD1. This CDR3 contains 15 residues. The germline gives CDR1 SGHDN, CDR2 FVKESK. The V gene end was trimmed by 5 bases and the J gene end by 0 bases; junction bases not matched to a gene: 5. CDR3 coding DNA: TGTGCCAGCAGCACCTACAGGGGAAGCACAGATACGCAGTATTTT. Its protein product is CASSTYRGSTDTQYF.

The CDR3 sequence: CASSEALAWVEQYF. DNA of the CDR3: TGTGCCAGCAGTGAAGCACTAGCGTGGGTCGAGCAGTACTTC. The chain combines TRBV2 with TRBJ2-7; 7 bases align to TRBD2. The CDR3 loop spans 14 amino acids. Germline V gene lookup returns CDR1 SNHLY and CDR2 FYNNEI. The junction had 5 bases not matched to a gene; V was cut back by 0 bases and J by 6 bases.

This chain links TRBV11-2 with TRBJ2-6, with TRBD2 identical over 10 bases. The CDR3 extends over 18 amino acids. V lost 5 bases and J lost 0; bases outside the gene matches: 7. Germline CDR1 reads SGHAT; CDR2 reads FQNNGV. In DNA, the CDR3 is TGTGCCAGCAGCAAGACTAGCGGGCCAGTCTCTGGGGCCAACGTCCTGACTTTC. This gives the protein CASSKTSGPVSGANVLTF.

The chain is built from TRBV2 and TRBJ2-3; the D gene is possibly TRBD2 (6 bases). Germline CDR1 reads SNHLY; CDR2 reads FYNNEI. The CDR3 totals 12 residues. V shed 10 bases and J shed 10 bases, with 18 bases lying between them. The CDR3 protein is CANHVGTFAQYF. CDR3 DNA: TGTGCCAACCACGTCGGGACTTTTGCGCAGTATTTT.

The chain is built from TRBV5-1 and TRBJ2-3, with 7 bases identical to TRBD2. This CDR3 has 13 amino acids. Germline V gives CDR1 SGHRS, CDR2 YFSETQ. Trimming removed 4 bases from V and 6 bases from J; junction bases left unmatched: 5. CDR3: CASSHQAGDTQYF. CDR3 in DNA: TGCGCCAGCAGCCACCAAGCGGGGGATACGCAGTATTTT.

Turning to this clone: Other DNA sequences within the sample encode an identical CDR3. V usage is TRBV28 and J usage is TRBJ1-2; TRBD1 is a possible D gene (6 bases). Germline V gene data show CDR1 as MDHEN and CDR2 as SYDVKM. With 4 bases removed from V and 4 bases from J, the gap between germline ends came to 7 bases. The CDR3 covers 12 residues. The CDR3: CASSSQGYGYTF. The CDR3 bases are TGTGCCAGCAGTTCACAGGGCTATGGCTACACCTTC.

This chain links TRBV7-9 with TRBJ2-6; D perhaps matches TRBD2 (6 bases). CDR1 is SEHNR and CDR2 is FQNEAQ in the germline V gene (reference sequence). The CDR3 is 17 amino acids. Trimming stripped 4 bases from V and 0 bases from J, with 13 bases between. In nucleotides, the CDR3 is TGTGCCAGCAGCTCTTTTGGGAGGAACTCTGGGGCCAACGTCCTGACTTTC. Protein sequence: CASSSFGRNSGANVLTF.

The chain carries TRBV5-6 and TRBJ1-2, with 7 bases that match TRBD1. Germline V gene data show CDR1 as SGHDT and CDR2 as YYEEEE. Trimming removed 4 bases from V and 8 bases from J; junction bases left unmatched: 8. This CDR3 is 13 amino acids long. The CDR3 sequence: CASSPQGQRGYTF. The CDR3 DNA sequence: TGTGCCAGCAGCCCCCAGGGACAGCGGGGCTACACCTTC.

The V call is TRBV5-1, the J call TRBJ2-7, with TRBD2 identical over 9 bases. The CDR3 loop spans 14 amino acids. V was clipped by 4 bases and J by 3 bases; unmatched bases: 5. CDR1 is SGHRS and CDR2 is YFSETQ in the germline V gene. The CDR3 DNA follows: TGCGCCAGCAGCCTGGGACTAGCTCTCTACGAGCAGTACTTC. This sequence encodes CASSLGLALYEQYF. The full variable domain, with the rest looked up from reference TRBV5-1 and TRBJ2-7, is KAGVTQTPRYLIKTRGQQVTLSCSPISGHRSVSWYQQTPGQGLQFLFEYFSETQRNKGNFPGRFSGRQFSNSRSEMNVSTLELGDSALYLCASSLGLALYEQYFGPGTRLTVT.

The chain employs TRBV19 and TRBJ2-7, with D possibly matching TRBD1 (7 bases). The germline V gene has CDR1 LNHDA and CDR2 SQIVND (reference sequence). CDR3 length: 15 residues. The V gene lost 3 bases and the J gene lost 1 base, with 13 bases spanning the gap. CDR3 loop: CASSMAGGQSYEQYF. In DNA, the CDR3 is TGTGCCAGTAGTATGGCCGGGGGACAGTCCTACGAGCAGTACTTC.

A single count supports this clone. The CDR3 sequence is CASSREFSGELFF. DNA of the CDR3: TGTGCCAGCAGCCGAGAGTTCTCCGGGGAGCTGTTTTTT. This chain uses TRBV7-3 with TRBJ2-2; D is unclear. The CDR3 is 13 residues long. Trimming stripped 5 bases from V and 6 bases from J, with 10 bases between. From germline, CDR1 is SGHTA and CDR2 FQGTGA.

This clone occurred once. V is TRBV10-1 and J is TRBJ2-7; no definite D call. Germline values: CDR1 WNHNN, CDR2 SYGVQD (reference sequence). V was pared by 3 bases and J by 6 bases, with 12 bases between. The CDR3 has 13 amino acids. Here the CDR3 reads CASSDWALSEQYF. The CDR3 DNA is TGCGCCAGCAGTGACTGGGCCCTCTCCGAGCAGTACTTC.

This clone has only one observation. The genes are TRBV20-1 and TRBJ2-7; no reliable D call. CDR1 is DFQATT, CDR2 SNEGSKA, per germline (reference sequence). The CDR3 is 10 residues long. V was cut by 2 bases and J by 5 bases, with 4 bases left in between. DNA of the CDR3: TGCAGTGCTAGAACCCACGAGCAGTACTTC. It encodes CSARTHEQYF.

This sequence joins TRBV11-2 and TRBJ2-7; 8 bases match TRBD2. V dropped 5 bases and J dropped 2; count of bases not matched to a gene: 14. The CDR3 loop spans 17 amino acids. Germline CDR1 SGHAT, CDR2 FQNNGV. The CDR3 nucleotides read TGTGCCAGCAGCCGAGAACTAGCGGAGATAGGGCCCTACGAGCAGTACTTC. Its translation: CASSRELAEIGPYEQYF.

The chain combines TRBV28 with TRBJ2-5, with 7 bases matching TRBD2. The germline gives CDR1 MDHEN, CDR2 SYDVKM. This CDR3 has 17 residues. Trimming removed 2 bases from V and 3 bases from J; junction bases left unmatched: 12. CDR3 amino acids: CASSLLSGTTLKETQYF. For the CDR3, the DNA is TGTGCCAGCAGTTTACTATCCGGGACTACCCTCAAAGAGACCCAGTACTTC.

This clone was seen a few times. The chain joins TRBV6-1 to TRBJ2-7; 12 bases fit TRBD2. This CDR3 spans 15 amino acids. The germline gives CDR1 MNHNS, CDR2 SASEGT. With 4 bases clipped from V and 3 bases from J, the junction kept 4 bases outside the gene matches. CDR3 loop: CASSGRLAGDYEQYF. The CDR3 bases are TGTGCCAGCAGTGGTCGACTAGCGGGAGACTACGAGCAGTACTTC.

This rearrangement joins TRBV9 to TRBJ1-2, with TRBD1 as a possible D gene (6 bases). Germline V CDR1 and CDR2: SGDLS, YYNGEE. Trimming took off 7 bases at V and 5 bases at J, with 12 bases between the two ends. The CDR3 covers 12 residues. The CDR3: CASSDTGYGYTF. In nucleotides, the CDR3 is TGTGCCAGCTCTGATACAGGGTATGGCTACACCTTC.

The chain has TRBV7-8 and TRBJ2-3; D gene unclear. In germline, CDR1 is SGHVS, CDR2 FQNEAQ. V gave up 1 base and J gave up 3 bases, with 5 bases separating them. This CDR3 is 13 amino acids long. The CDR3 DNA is TGTGCCAGCAGCTTAGGACCAACAGATACGCAGTATTTT. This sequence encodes CASSLGPTDTQYF.

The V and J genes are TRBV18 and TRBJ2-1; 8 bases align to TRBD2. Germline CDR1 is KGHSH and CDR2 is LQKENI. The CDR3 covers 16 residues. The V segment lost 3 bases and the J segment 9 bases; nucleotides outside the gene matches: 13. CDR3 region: CASSPAGTSNAGEQFF. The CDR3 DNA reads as TGTGCCAGCTCACCTGCCGGGACTAGTAACGCTGGTGAGCAGTTCTTC.

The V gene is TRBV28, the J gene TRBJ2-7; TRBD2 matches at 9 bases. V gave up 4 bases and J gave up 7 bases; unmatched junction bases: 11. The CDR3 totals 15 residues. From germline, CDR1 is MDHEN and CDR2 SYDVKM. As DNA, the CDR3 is TGTGCCAGCAGTTCCCCGGTTAGCGGGAGCGGTGAGCAGTACTTC. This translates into CASSSPVSGSGEQYF.

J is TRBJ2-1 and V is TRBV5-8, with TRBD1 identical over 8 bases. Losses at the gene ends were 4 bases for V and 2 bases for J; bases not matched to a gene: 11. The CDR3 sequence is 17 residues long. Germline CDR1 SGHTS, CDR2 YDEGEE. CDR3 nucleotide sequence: TGTGCCAGCAGCCTAGGGACAGGCGGGACCGCCTACAATGAGCAGTTCTTC. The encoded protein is CASSLGTGGTAYNEQFF.

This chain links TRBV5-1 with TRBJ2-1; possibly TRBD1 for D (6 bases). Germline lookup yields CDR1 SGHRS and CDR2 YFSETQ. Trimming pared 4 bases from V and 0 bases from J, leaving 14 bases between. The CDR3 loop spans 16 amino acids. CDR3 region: CASSLSTGVSYNEQFF. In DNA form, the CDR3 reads TGCGCCAGCAGCCTTTCGACAGGAGTCTCCTACAATGAGCAGTTCTTC.

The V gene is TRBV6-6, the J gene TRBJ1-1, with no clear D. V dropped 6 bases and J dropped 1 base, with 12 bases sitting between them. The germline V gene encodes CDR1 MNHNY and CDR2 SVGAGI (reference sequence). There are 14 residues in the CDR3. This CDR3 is CASSPLGGNTEAFF. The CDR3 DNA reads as TGTGCCAGCAGCCCCCTGGGTGGGAACACTGAAGCTTTCTTT.